The source of this TCR beta chain is a study of CD8+ T cells in alopecia areata. Extracted RNA was reverse transcribed, and the resulting cDNA served as sequencing template. Data came from immunoSEQ multiplex PCR; TCRdb stores just in-frame clones and leaves some out. Among 110,000 to 150,000 clones, around 50% were seen once, and the ten largest hold nearly 6.5%. This clone has just a few counts. The material was CD4+ T cells sorted from blood, obtained at week 0. The TCR originated in a human donor with alopecia areata.

The CDR3 is CASGGYGYTF. The DNA of the CDR3 is TGTGCCAGCGGGGGTTATGGCTACACCTTC. The chain recombines TRBV19 with TRBJ1-2; D possibly corresponds to TRBD1 (5 bases). Germline V gene lookup returns CDR1 LNHDA and CDR2 SQIVND (reference sequence). Trimming took 9 bases from V and 5 from J, leaving 7 bases between them. CDR3 length: 10 amino acids. The variable domain in full, completed from reference TRBV19 and TRBJ1-2, reads DGGITQSPKYLFRKEGQNVTLSCEQNLNHDAMYWYRQDPGQGLRLIYYSQIVNDFQKGDIAEGYSVSREKKESFPLTVTSAQKNPTAFYLCASGGYGYTFGSGTRLTVV.